This TCR beta chain is from a study of Ad26.COV2.S vaccination and SARS-CoV-2 variants. Study information: A COV1001 Ad26.COV2.S trial-arm participant provided the sample. Participants got Ad26.COV2.S intramuscularly, once or twice 56 days apart. Overall study findings and caveats: Substantial response breadth was reportedly seen for spike-specific CD8+ and CD4+ T cells after vaccination. While placebo recipients had lower spike-specific TCR breadth, vaccine recipients had more.

This CDR3 region has 14 residues. Trimming took 8 bases from V and 0 from J, leaving 14 bases between them. The germline CDR1 and CDR2 sequences are MNHEY and SVGAGI. Regarding treatment: some 19 received Ad26.COV2.S at low or high dose, single or two shots; about 5 received placebo; per-sample allocation not given. At day 63 after the first vaccine or placebo injection, samples were drawn. Note on this clone: Its target is unknown.

Measured with immunoSEQ multiplex PCR; TCRdb has only the in-frame clones, and not every one. In the table there are 500,000 or so clones, approximately 88% of which are singletons. The sample in question was peripheral blood, obtained in a trial of Ad26.COV2.S vaccine versus placebo. The chain uses TRBV6-5 and TRBJ2-7; D is undetermined. This receptor was obtained from a person between 18 and 60 years old who received the Ad26.COV2.S COVID-19 vaccine or a placebo. This CDR3 reads CASERAQSSYEQYF. The CDR3 DNA sequence: TGTGCCAGCGAACGGGCCCAAAGCTCCTACGAGCAGTACTTC.